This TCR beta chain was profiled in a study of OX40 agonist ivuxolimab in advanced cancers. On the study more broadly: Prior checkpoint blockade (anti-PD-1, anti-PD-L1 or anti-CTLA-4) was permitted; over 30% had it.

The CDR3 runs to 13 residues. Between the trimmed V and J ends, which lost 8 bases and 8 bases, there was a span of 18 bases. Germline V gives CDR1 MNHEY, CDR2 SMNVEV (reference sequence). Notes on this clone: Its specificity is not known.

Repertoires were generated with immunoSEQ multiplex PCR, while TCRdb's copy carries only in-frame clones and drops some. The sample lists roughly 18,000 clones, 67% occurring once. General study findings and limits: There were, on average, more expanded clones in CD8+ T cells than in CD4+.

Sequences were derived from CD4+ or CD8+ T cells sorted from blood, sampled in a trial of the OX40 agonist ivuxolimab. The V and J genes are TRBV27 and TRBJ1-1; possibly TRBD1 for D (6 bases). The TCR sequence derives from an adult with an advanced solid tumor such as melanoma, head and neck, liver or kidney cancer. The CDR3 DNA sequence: TGTGCCAGCGCCCCAGGGGCCGACGTAGAAGCTTTCTTT. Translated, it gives CASAPGADVEAFF.